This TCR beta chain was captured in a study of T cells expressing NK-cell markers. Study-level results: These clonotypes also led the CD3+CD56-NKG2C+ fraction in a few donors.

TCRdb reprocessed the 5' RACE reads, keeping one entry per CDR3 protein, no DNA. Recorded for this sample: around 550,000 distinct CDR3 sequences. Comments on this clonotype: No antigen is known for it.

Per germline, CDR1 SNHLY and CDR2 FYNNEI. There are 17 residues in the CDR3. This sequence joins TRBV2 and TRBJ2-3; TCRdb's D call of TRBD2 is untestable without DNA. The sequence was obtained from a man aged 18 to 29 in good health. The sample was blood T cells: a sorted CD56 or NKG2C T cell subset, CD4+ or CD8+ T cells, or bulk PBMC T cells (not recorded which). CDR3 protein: CASSPLGTSGSTDTQYF. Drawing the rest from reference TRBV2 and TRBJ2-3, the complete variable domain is EPEVTQTPSHQVTQMGQEVILRCVPISNHLYFYWYRQILGQKVEFLVSFYNNEISEKSEIFDDQFSVERPDGSNFTLKIRSTKLEDSAMYFCASSPLGTSGSTDTQYFGPGTRLTVL.